This TCR beta chain was captured in a study of T cells in Graves' hyperthyroidism and ophthalmopathy. J gave up 9 bases and V 5 bases, and 8 bases lay outside the gene matches. The CDR3 has 15 residues. Germline V gene sequence: CDR1 SGHTA, CDR2 FQGTGA. General study points: Most thyroid clonotypes expanded above 0.001 were also detected in blood. A model built on 13 V-J features separated ophthalmopathy from stable hyperthyroidism.

This clonotype was seen only a few times. Antigen: not known. The cohort's ophthalmopathy patients, a group with duration under 3 months, had a Clinical Activity Score of at least 3 and a NOSPECS grade of at least 4. Uncontrolled infection, other autoimmune disease, pregnancy and lactation each barred patients from inclusion. Regions amplified from RNA transcripts were the TCR beta CDR3 regions. HTBI primers were employed in a first-round RT-PCR of the TCR CDR3. MiXCR, run by TCRdb on the multiplex PCR reads, gives a single entry per CDR3 protein. Of some 300,000 distinct CDR3 sequences listed, roughly a fifth are singletons.

V and J are TRBV7-3 and TRBJ2-1; 12 bases match TRBD2. This receptor was taken from a man over 45 with Graves' ophthalmopathy. Sequenced sample: blood. The CDR3 nucleotides read TGTGCCAGCAGCCCCCTAGCGGGAGGGCCAATTGAGCAGTTCTTC. It is translated as CASSPLAGGPIEQFF.